Below are 23 T cell receptor beta chains sequenced from a single sample in a study of blood T cell repertoires in COVID-19. TCRdb keeps only in-frame clones here, not all; method: immunoSEQ multiplex PCR. The sample shows about 230,000 clones, roughly nine tenths of them seen only once. The sample taken for sequencing was PBMCs or T cells enriched from blood (not recorded which). The receptors were sampled from a woman aged 30 to 39 with acute COVID-19.

This clone was counted once. This sequence joins TRBV19 and TRBJ1-2, with 10 bases fitting TRBD1. J was trimmed by 5 bases and V by 5 bases; bases with no gene match: 14. The length of the CDR3 is 17 residues. Germline CDR1 is LNHDA and CDR2 is SQIVND (reference sequence). Here the CDR3 reads CASSSRRGTGDIYGYTF. CDR3 nucleotides: TGTGCCAGTAGTTCCAGGCGTGGGACAGGGGATATTTATGGCTACACCTTC.

Here the CDR3 reads CASSSTGLSSYEQYF. The DNA of the CDR3 is TGTGCCAGCAGTTCAACAGGGTTGAGCTCCTACGAGCAGTACTTC. The rearrangement links TRBV28 to TRBJ2-7, with D perhaps matching TRBD1 (6 bases). CDR3 length: 15 residues. Germline V lookup: CDR1 MDHEN, CDR2 SYDVKM. Trimming took 4 bases from V and 0 from J, leaving 13 bases between them.

V gene TRBV7-3 combines with J gene TRBJ2-3; D not resolved. The CDR3 is made up of 14 amino acids. CDR1 is SGHTA and CDR2 is FQGTGA in the germline V gene. The V and J ends lost 0 bases and 4 bases respectively, with 8 bases between them. The CDR3 region has the DNA TGTGCCAGCAGCTTAACTCCGGGTGCAGATACGCAGTATTTT. As protein: CASSLTPGADTQYF. The full variable domain, rest sourced from reference TRBV7-3 and TRBJ2-3, is GAGVSQTPSNKVTEKGKYVELRCDPISGHTALYWYRQSLGQGPEFLIYFQGTGAADDSGLPNDRFFAVRPEGSVSTLKIQRTERGDSAVYLCASSLTPGADTQYFGPGTRLTVL.

The chain combines TRBV5-1 with TRBJ2-7; the D gene is possibly TRBD1 (6 bases). Germline V lookup: CDR1 SGHRS, CDR2 YFSETQ. V lost 1 base and J 2 bases, leaving 13 bases between the germline ends. This CDR3 spans 15 amino acids. The CDR3 reads CASSLIGQNPYEQYF. In DNA, the CDR3 is TGCGCCAGCAGCTTGATTGGACAGAACCCCTACGAGCAGTACTTC.

This clone was detected once. The chain joins TRBV7-8 to TRBJ2-7, with D maybe TRBD2 (6 bases). Trimming stripped 5 bases from V and 7 bases from J, with 21 bases between. Germline CDR1 SGHVS, CDR2 FQNEAQ. There are 15 residues in the CDR3. CDR3 DNA sequence: TGTGCCAGCAGCGTACGACTAGACCTTTCTTTGGAGCAGTACTTC. Its protein is CASSVRLDLSLEQYF.

This chain connects TRBV7-6 to TRBJ1-4; 7 positions match TRBD1. This CDR3 spans 19 amino acids. Germline assignment: CDR1 SGHVS and CDR2 FNYEAQ. Trimming at V came to 5 bases and at J to 3 bases, leaving 18 bases not matched to a gene. CDR3 amino acids: CASSLKGATGEGANEKLFF. The DNA for the CDR3 is TGTGCCAGCAGCCTAAAAGGAGCCACAGGGGAAGGAGCTAATGAAAAACTGTTTTTT.

The chain joins TRBV27 to TRBJ2-7; a weak D match, TRBD2 (6 bases). Trimming left V 1 base short and J 1 base short, with 14 bases between. Looked up from germline, CDR1 is MNHEY and CDR2 is SMNVEV (reference sequence). This CDR3 is 16 amino acids long. DNA of the CDR3: TGTGCCAGCAGTTTATTCCCAGGGAGGTCGTCCTACGAGCAGTACTTC. As protein: CASSLFPGRSSYEQYF.

This chain joins TRBV27 and TRBJ1-5, with 9 bases lining up with TRBD1. The length of the CDR3 is 15 residues. With V trimmed by 6 bases and J by 4 bases, 7 bases remained unmatched. Germline V CDR1 and CDR2: MNHEY, SMNVEV (reference sequence). The CDR3 DNA sequence: TGTGCCAGCAGGACCGTTGGGACAGGGAATCAGCCCCAGCATTTT. Protein product: CASRTVGTGNQPQHF.

The chain recombines TRBV7-8 with TRBJ1-5; TRBD1 matches 10 bases. Germline V CDR1 and CDR2: SGHVS, FQNEAQ. The CDR3 is 17 amino acids. J lost 0 bases, V lost 5 bases, and 7 bases had no gene match. CDR3 in DNA: TGTGCCAGCAGCGTCGGGACAGGGGTCTATAGCAATCAGCCCCAGCATTTT. Residues: CASSVGTGVYSNQPQHF.

This chain uses TRBV5-6 with TRBJ1-1; D gene ambiguous. Germline loops: CDR1 SGHDT, CDR2 YYEEEE. The ends were cut back, 4 bases at V and 1 base at J, with 5 bases in the middle. CDR3 length equals 12 residues. CDR3 coding DNA: TGTGCCAGCAGCCTCAGGAACACTGAAGCTTTCTTT. Translated: CASSLRNTEAFF.

The chain joins TRBV7-9 to TRBJ2-1; D not resolved. Germline CDR1 is SEHNR and CDR2 is FQNEAQ (reference sequence). V lost 1 base, J lost 8 bases, and 6 bases lay in between. The CDR3 is 12 residues long. DNA for the CDR3: TGTGCCAGCAGCTTAGTTGCGGATGAGCAGTTCTTC. This sequence encodes CASSLVADEQFF.

The V call is TRBV27, the J call TRBJ1-5; tentative D call: TRBD1 (6 bases). Germline CDR1 and CDR2: MNHEY and SMNVEV (reference sequence). The CDR3 sequence is 16 residues long. The V end was cut by 4 bases, the J end by 3 bases, with 16 bases between. The CDR3 reads CASSWGNRTVNQPQHF. CDR3 DNA: TGTGCCAGCAGTTGGGGAAATAGGACAGTCAATCAGCCCCAGCATTTT.

This chain links TRBV11-2 with TRBJ1-5; possibly TRBD1 for D (5 bases). CDR1 is SGHAT and CDR2 is FQNNGV in the germline V gene. V was pared by 1 base and J by 0 bases, with 10 bases between. This CDR3 region has 16 residues. For the CDR3, the DNA is TGTGCCAGCAGCTTAGGGGGCACCTATAGCAATCAGCCCCAGCATTTT. The encoded protein is CASSLGGTYSNQPQHF.

J is TRBJ1-1 and V is TRBV29-1; TRBD1 aligns across 7 bases. J was trimmed by 1 base and V by 4 bases; bases with no gene match: 3. This CDR3 contains 13 residues. CDR1 SQVTM and CDR2 ANQGSEA come from the germline V gene. Here the CDR3 reads CSVGAGGNTEAFF. CDR3 nucleotides: TGCAGCGTTGGGGCAGGGGGGAACACTGAAGCTTTCTTT.

The CDR3 region has the DNA TGTGCCAGCGGGGGCTCAGGGGAAGAGACCCAGTACTTC. Translating gives CASGGSGEETQYF. The chain employs TRBV7-9 and TRBJ2-5; tentative D call: TRBD1 (6 bases). V was pared by 8 bases and J by 3 bases, with 13 bases between. The CDR3 is 13 residues long. Germline CDR1 and CDR2: SEHNR and FQNEAQ (reference sequence).

V and J are TRBV7-6 and TRBJ1-1; 8 bases fit TRBD1. Germline-derived CDR1 and CDR2 are SGHVS and FNYEAQ. This CDR3 has 16 amino acids. The junction had 6 bases not matched to a gene; V was cut back by 3 bases and J by 0 bases. CDR3 in DNA: TGTGCCAGCAGCTTCCGACAGGGGCCTTTGAACACTGAAGCTTTCTTT. Amino acid sequence: CASSFRQGPLNTEAFF.

The rearrangement uses TRBV6-5 and TRBJ1-1, with 9 bases that match TRBD1. The CDR3 is 13 residues long. Germline trimming cut 7 bases from V and 2 bases from J; bases unmatched to any gene: 2. The germline gives CDR1 MNHEY, CDR2 SVGAGI. This CDR3 is CASKGQGNTEAFF. CDR3 coding DNA: TGTGCCAGCAAGGGACAGGGAAACACTGAAGCTTTCTTT.

On this clone: The junction departs from germline at one end; a sequencing error may be responsible. The V and J genes are TRBV2 and TRBJ1-5; no reliable D call. CDR1 is SNHLY, CDR2 FYNNEI, per germline. The CDR3 is made up of 18 amino acids. The CDR3 nucleotides are TGTGCCAGCAGAGAAGAGGGTGGAAGGCTGGTGAGGGATCAGCCCCAGCATTTT. Translated, it gives CASREEGGRLVRDQPQHF.

The V gene is TRBV6-5, the J gene TRBJ1-1; D is perhaps TRBD1 (6 bases). The CDR3 has 13 residues. Trimming took 8 bases from V and 1 from J, leaving 11 bases between them. CDR1 MNHEY and CDR2 SVGAGI come from the germline V gene. CDR3 bases: TGTGCCAGCCGGTGGACAGCGAACACTGAAGCTTTCTTT. It encodes CASRWTANTEAFF.

The chain couples TRBV10-3 to TRBJ1-5; D remains ambiguous. The CDR3 has 12 residues. Trimming removed 5 bases at V and 6 bases at J, with 8 bases between. Per the germline V gene, CDR1 is ENHRY and CDR2 is SYGVKD. In DNA, the CDR3 is TGTGCCATCAGTAAGACTGGTCAGCCCCAGCATTTT. Translated, it gives CAISKTGQPQHF.

This chain connects TRBV20-1 to TRBJ1-4, with a possible D match to TRBD1 (5 bases). CDR3 length equals 17 residues. In germline, CDR1 is DFQATT, CDR2 SNEGSKA (reference sequence). The V gene lost 3 bases and the J gene lost 0 bases, with 17 bases spanning the gap. The CDR3 here is CSASLGGKFPTNEKLFF. In nucleotides, the CDR3 is TGCAGTGCTAGTCTGGGGGGGAAATTCCCAACTAATGAAAAACTGTTTTTT.

This chain connects TRBV19 to TRBJ2-1; maybe TRBD2 (6 bases). CDR3 size: 14 residues. Germline V gene lookup returns CDR1 LNHDA and CDR2 SQIVND (reference sequence). V gave up 10 bases and J gave up 5 bases, with 18 bases separating them. CDR3 in DNA: TGTGCCACAAAACGGGGAGGAATAAACAATGAGCAGTTCTTC. Its protein is CATKRGGINNEQFF.

This chain joins TRBV18 and TRBJ1-1; TRBD1 agrees at 8 bases. In germline, CDR1 is KGHSH, CDR2 LQKENI. Germline trimming cut 2 bases from V and 0 bases from J; bases unmatched to any gene: 2. The CDR3 loop spans 15 amino acids. The CDR3, as DNA: TGTGCCAGCTCACCAAGGGGACAGGTGAACACTGAAGCTTTCTTT. This encodes CASSPRGQVNTEAFF.